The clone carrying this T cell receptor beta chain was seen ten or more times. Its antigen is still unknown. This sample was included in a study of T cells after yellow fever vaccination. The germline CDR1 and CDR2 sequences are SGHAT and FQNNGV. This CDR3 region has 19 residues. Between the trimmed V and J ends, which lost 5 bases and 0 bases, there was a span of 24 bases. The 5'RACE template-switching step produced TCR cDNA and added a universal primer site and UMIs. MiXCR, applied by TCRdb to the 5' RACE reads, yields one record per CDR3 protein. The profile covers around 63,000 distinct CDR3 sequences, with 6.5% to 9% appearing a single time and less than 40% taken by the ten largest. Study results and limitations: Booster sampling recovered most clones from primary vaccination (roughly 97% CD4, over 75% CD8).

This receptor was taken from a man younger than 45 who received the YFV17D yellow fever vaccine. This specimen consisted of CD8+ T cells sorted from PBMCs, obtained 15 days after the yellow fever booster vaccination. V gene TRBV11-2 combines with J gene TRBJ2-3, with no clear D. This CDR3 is CASSDWDEPQITSTDTQYF. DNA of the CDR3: TGTGCCAGCAGCGACTGGGATGAGCCCCAGATAACTAGCACAGATACGCAGTATTTT.